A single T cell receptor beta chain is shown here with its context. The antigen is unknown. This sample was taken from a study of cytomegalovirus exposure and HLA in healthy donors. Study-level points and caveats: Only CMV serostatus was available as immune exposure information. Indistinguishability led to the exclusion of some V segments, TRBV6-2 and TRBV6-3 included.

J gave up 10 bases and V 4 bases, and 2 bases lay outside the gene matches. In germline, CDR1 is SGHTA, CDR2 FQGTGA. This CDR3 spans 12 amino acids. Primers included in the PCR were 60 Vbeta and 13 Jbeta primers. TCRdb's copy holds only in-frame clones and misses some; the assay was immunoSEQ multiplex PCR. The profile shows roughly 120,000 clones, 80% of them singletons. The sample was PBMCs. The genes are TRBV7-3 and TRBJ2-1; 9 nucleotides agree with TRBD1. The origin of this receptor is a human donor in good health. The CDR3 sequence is CASSSTGGEQFF. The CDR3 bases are TGTGCCAGCAGCTCTACAGGGGGCGAGCAGTTCTTC. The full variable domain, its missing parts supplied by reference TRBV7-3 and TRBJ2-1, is GAGVSQTPSNKVTEKGKYVELRCDPISGHTALYWYRQSLGQGPEFLIYFQGTGAADDSGLPNDRFFAVRPEGSVSTLKIQRTERGDSAVYLCASSSTGGEQFFGPGTRLTVL.